A selection of T cell receptor beta chains follows, all from one sample in a study of Graves' ophthalmopathy and Graves' hyperthyroidism. In TCRdb, the multiplex PCR reads were re-called with MiXCR into one record per CDR3 protein. In the table there are approximately 210,000 distinct CDR3 sequences, roughly 27% of which are singletons. Sequenced material: peripheral blood. Source of these receptors: a man over 45 with Graves' ophthalmopathy. Both conserved end residues are trimmed from each CDR3. Fields, in order: J gene, V gene, D gene, clone size, CDR3 protein. D genes are given only for firm matches. Clone size, where shown, is once, few, many, or a class for clones that have expanded.

j_call: TRBJ2-7
v_call: TRBV29-1
d_call: TRBD1
clone_size: -
cdr3_aa: SVGDRGGQQY

j_call: TRBJ1-3
v_call: TRBV28
d_call: -
clone_size: many
cdr3_aa: ASSSLGGPGNTIY

j_call: TRBJ2-3
v_call: TRBV6-2/TRBV6-3
d_call: TRBD2
clone_size: many
cdr3_aa: ASSNASGRAPNTQY

j_call: TRBJ1-1
v_call: TRBV29-1
d_call: -
clone_size: -
cdr3_aa: SVEEAVGAF

j_call: TRBJ2-7
v_call: TRBV6-2/TRBV6-3
d_call: -
clone_size: -
cdr3_aa: ASGHKPSGGVYEQY

j_call: TRBJ2-7
v_call: TRBV6-1
d_call: TRBD2
clone_size: many
cdr3_aa: ATSRGTSEQY

j_call: TRBJ1-1
v_call: TRBV19
d_call: -
clone_size: -
cdr3_aa: ASGMGATGANTEAF

j_call: TRBJ1-2
v_call: TRBV12-3/TRBV12-4
d_call: -
clone_size: few
cdr3_aa: ASSPGIPDGYT

j_call: TRBJ2-7
v_call: TRBV20-1
d_call: -
clone_size: many
cdr3_aa: SARLYEQY

j_call: TRBJ1-1
v_call: TRBV27
d_call: -
clone_size: many
cdr3_aa: ASSLGGMNTEAF

j_call: TRBJ2-5
v_call: TRBV24-1
d_call: TRBD2
clone_size: once
cdr3_aa: ATSDFRRGARETQY

j_call: TRBJ2-2
v_call: TRBV10-3
d_call: -
clone_size: many
cdr3_aa: ATLPPANAGELF

j_call: TRBJ2-2
v_call: TRBV6-2/TRBV6-3
d_call: TRBD2
clone_size: -
cdr3_aa: ASSAPSGDIANTGELF

j_call: TRBJ2-7
v_call: TRBV19
d_call: TRBD2
clone_size: many
cdr3_aa: ASSKSSGGYEQY

j_call: TRBJ2-7
v_call: TRBV3-1
d_call: -
clone_size: few
cdr3_aa: ASSPEGDIKFTYEQY

j_call: TRBJ1-2
v_call: TRBV2
d_call: -
clone_size: -
cdr3_aa: ASSEIGGAPNYGYT

j_call: TRBJ2-7
v_call: TRBV19
d_call: -
clone_size: many
cdr3_aa: ASSDESGTDVSYEQY

j_call: TRBJ2-7
v_call: TRBV6-5
d_call: TRBD2
clone_size: many
cdr3_aa: ASSYQGLAGAGEQY

j_call: TRBJ2-4
v_call: TRBV2
d_call: -
clone_size: many
cdr3_aa: ASTTQGNIQY

j_call: TRBJ1-1
v_call: TRBV30
d_call: -
clone_size: many
cdr3_aa: AWSPGAEAF

j_call: TRBJ2-7
v_call: TRBV4-1
d_call: -
clone_size: -
cdr3_aa: ASSQENDSSYEQY

j_call: TRBJ2-3
v_call: TRBV20-1
d_call: -
clone_size: -
cdr3_aa: SARDLESTSPIADTQY

j_call: TRBJ2-6
v_call: TRBV28
d_call: TRBD1
clone_size: many
cdr3_aa: ATFRGPSSGANVLT

j_call: TRBJ2-7
v_call: TRBV20-1
d_call: TRBD2
clone_size: many
cdr3_aa: SARRRGELSYEQY

j_call: TRBJ1-1
v_call: TRBV12-3/TRBV12-4
d_call: -
clone_size: many
cdr3_aa: ASTFDASTRGTEAF

j_call: TRBJ2-7
v_call: TRBV11-2
d_call: -
clone_size: many
cdr3_aa: ASSPPFSYEQY

j_call: TRBJ1-1
v_call: TRBV5-1
d_call: -
clone_size: many
cdr3_aa: ASSLTQTNTEAF

j_call: TRBJ2-5
v_call: TRBV6-2/TRBV6-3
d_call: TRBD2
clone_size: many
cdr3_aa: ASSYSAGDLETQY

j_call: TRBJ1-2
v_call: TRBV28
d_call: -
clone_size: -
cdr3_aa: ASRAKFPGGYGYT

j_call: TRBJ2-7
v_call: TRBV6-2/TRBV6-3
d_call: TRBD1
clone_size: few
cdr3_aa: ASSYSGQGLSLSYEQY

j_call: TRBJ2-7
v_call: TRBV19
d_call: TRBD1
clone_size: few
cdr3_aa: ASSPSGGDYEQY

j_call: TRBJ2-5
v_call: TRBV12-3/TRBV12-4
d_call: -
clone_size: many
cdr3_aa: ASSFDLGQETQY

j_call: TRBJ2-7
v_call: TRBV10-3
d_call: TRBD2
clone_size: -
cdr3_aa: AISESASGVSEQY

j_call: TRBJ1-1
v_call: TRBV19
d_call: TRBD1
clone_size: -
cdr3_aa: ASSLTGPDTEAF

j_call: TRBJ2-2
v_call: TRBV15
d_call: -
clone_size: many
cdr3_aa: ATSNRATGELF

j_call: TRBJ1-3
v_call: TRBV29-1
d_call: -
clone_size: many
cdr3_aa: SVEDLVGGTIY

j_call: TRBJ1-3
v_call: TRBV15
d_call: TRBD1
clone_size: -
cdr3_aa: ATSSGQGLGYSGNTIY

j_call: TRBJ1-1
v_call: TRBV4-1
d_call: TRBD1
clone_size: many
cdr3_aa: ASSQVIRTGGMNTEAF

j_call: TRBJ2-7
v_call: TRBV10-3
d_call: TRBD2
clone_size: many
cdr3_aa: AISLTSGSSYEQY

j_call: TRBJ2-7
v_call: TRBV20-1
d_call: TRBD2
clone_size: -
cdr3_aa: SAESSGRAYEQY

j_call: TRBJ1-2
v_call: TRBV18
d_call: -
clone_size: many
cdr3_aa: ASSPPEGTGKVGGYT